The 16 T cell receptor beta chains given below trace back to one sample, sequenced in a study of blood T cell repertoires in COVID-19. Measured with immunoSEQ multiplex PCR; TCRdb has only the in-frame clones, and not every one. The profile shows fewer than 250,000 clones, approximately 89% of them singletons. Sample: peripheral blood. The receptors were sampled from an older woman who had recovered from COVID-19.

V gene TRBV29-1 combines with J gene TRBJ1-1, with D tentatively TRBD1 (6 bases). The CDR3 runs 12 residues. Germline CDR1 reads SQVTM; CDR2 reads ANQGSEA. V gave up 1 base and J gave up 9 bases, with 12 bases separating them. The CDR3 sequence: CSVEGGRDKAFF. CDR3 nucleotide sequence: TGCAGCGTTGAAGGAGGCAGGGACAAAGCTTTCTTT.

The chain uses TRBV29-1 and TRBJ2-2, with a possible D match to TRBD1 (6 bases). Trimming pared 4 bases from V and 4 bases from J, leaving 16 bases between. There are 15 residues in the CDR3. Germline CDR1 is SQVTM and CDR2 is ANQGSEA. DNA of the CDR3: TGCAGCGTTGGATCCGGACAGTTGCTCACCGGGGAGCTGTTTTTT. Its translation is CSVGSGQLLTGELFF.

In the case of this clone: Other DNA variants within this sample encode the same CDR3. V is TRBV9 and J is TRBJ1-5; TRBD1 agrees at 10 bases. The CDR3 spans 14 residues. Germline V lookup: CDR1 SGDLS, CDR2 YYNGEE. V trimming: 4 bases; J trimming: 5 bases; junction bases outside the gene matches: 3. The CDR3 coding sequence is TGTGCCAGCAGCCTAGGACAGGGGGATCAGCCCCAGCATTTT. Translated, it gives CASSLGQGDQPQHF. Together with reference TRBV9 and TRBJ1-5, the CDR3 gives the full variable domain: DSGVTQTPKHLITATGQRVTLRCSPRSGDLSVYWYQQSLDQGLQFLIQYYNGEERAKGNILERFSAQQFPDLHSELNLSSLELGDSALYFCASSLGQGDQPQHFGDGTRLSIL.

The rearrangement joins TRBV12-3 or TRBV12-4 to TRBJ2-1; D call uncertain. This CDR3 spans 13 amino acids. The ends were cut back, 9 bases at V and 5 bases at J, with 14 bases in the middle. This CDR3 is CASSPYGNNEQFF. In nucleotides, the CDR3 is TGTGCCAGTTCCCCGTACGGTAACAATGAGCAGTTCTTC.

The chain employs TRBV7-6 and TRBJ2-5; D is possibly TRBD1 (5 bases). The germline V gene encodes CDR1 SGHVS and CDR2 FNYEAQ. The CDR3 is 12 amino acids. The V end was cut by 11 bases, the J end by 4 bases, with 14 bases between. Here the CDR3 DNA reads TGTGCCTGTAGGGTCCAGGGAGAGACCCAGTACTTC. It is translated as CACRVQGETQYF.

This CDR3 is CASTDPDRKYTDTQYF. The CDR3 coding sequence is TGTGCCAGCACCGATCCGGACAGAAAGTACACAGATACGCAGTATTTT. The chain couples TRBV7-9 to TRBJ2-3; maybe TRBD1 (6 bases). This CDR3 region has 16 residues. The germline V gene encodes CDR1 SEHNR and CDR2 FQNEAQ (reference sequence). V lost 7 bases to trimming and J lost 2 bases, with 19 bases between them.

The V gene is TRBV5-4, the J gene TRBJ2-1; 11 bases are shared with TRBD2. The CDR3 has 15 amino acids. The ends lost 4 bases at V and 4 bases at J; junction bases unmatched: 4. CDR1 and CDR2 (germline): SGHNT, YYREEE (reference sequence). Written as DNA, the CDR3 is TGTGCCAGCAGCCATAGCGGGGGGGCTTACAATGAGCAGTTCTTC. Translated, it gives CASSHSGGAYNEQFF. Using reference TRBV5-4 and TRBJ2-1 for the parts outside the CDR3, the full variable domain is ETGVTQSPTHLIKTRGQQVTLRCSSQSGHNTVSWYQQALGQGPQFIFQYYREEENGRGNFPPRFSGLQFPNYSSELNVNALELDDSALYLCASSHSGGAYNEQFFGPGTRLTVL.

This clone was seen a few times. This chain uses TRBV9 with TRBJ2-3; 7 nucleotides align to TRBD1. This CDR3 has 14 residues. Unmatched junction bases numbered 5, after V lost 4 bases and J lost 3 bases. The germline V gene has CDR1 SGDLS and CDR2 YYNGEE. CDR3 bases: TGTGCCAGCAGCCGGACAGGATCTACAGATACGCAGTATTTT. It codes for CASSRTGSTDTQYF.

This clone was recorded at least ten times. This rearrangement joins TRBV7-3 to TRBJ2-2; TRBD2 aligns across 11 bases. V lost 4 bases, J lost 3 bases, and 1 base stayed unmatched. The CDR3 loop spans 15 amino acids. Germline CDR1 is SGHTA and CDR2 is FQGTGA. CDR3 sequence reads: CASSSSGGHTGELFF. The CDR3 DNA reads as TGTGCCAGCAGCTCTAGCGGGGGGCACACCGGGGAGCTGTTTTTT.

The chain has TRBV19 and TRBJ1-2; D might be TRBD1 (6 bases). Germline V gives CDR1 LNHDA, CDR2 SQIVND (reference sequence). V lost 10 bases to trimming and J lost 5 bases, with 20 bases between them. The CDR3 loop spans 14 amino acids. CDR3: CATKMGAGYYGYTF. CDR3 bases: TGTGCCACTAAGATGGGGGCGGGTTATTATGGCTACACCTTC. The full variable domain, completed using reference TRBV19 and TRBJ1-2, is DGGITQSPKYLFRKEGQNVTLSCEQNLNHDAMYWYRQDPGQGLRLIYYSQIVNDFQKGDIAEGYSVSREKKESFPLTVTSAQKNPTAFYLCATKMGAGYYGYTFGSGTRLTVV.

The gene calls are TRBV2 and TRBJ2-1, with D perhaps matching TRBD1 (6 bases). The CDR3 is 20 amino acids. The V end was cut by 8 bases, the J end by 0 bases, with 29 bases between. Germline-derived CDR1 and CDR2 are SNHLY and FYNNEI. CDR3 sequence reads: CASLAGDFLVRSSSYNEQFF. As DNA, the CDR3 is TGTGCCAGCTTGGCAGGGGATTTCCTCGTAAGATCGAGCTCCTACAATGAGCAGTTCTTC. The entire variable domain, with the rest obtained from reference TRBV2 and TRBJ2-1, is as follows: EPEVTQTPSHQVTQMGQEVILRCVPISNHLYFYWYRQILGQKVEFLVSFYNNEISEKSEIFDDQFSVERPDGSNFTLKIRSTKLEDSAMYFCASLAGDFLVRSSSYNEQFFGPGTRLTVL.

J is TRBJ2-6 and V is TRBV7-3, with D tentatively TRBD1 (5 bases). The CDR3 covers 15 residues. Per the germline V gene, CDR1 is SGHTA and CDR2 is FQGTGA. Trimming removed 5 bases at V and 0 bases at J, with 8 bases between. As DNA, the CDR3 is TGTGCCAGCAGCATCGACAGCTCTGGGGCCAACGTCCTGACTTTC. Residues: CASSIDSSGANVLTF.

The chain uses TRBV25-1 and TRBJ2-7, with 10 bases aligning to TRBD1. With V trimmed by 8 bases and J by 2 bases, 12 bases remained unmatched. Germline loops: CDR1 MGHDK, CDR2 SYGVNS. The CDR3 spans 16 residues. CDR3 sequence (DNA): TGTGCCAGCCGGGGGAGTAGGGACAGGGGCCCCTACGAGCAGTACTTC. Translation: CASRGSRDRGPYEQYF.

The V and J genes are TRBV25-1 and TRBJ1-2; 8 bases are a match to TRBD1. Trimming at V came to 9 bases and at J to 4 bases, leaving 10 bases not matched to a gene. The CDR3 runs 14 residues. In germline, CDR1 is MGHDK, CDR2 SYGVNS. The CDR3 is CASRGDRGFYGYTF. In nucleotides, the CDR3 is TGTGCCAGTAGAGGCGACAGGGGCTTCTATGGCTACACCTTC.

Only one count was recorded for this clone. The chain employs TRBV9 and TRBJ2-2; TRBD2 aligns across 10 bases. This CDR3 contains 14 residues. Losses at the gene ends were 3 bases for V and 5 bases for J; bases not matched to a gene: 1. The germline CDR1 and CDR2 sequences are SGDLS and YYNGEE. CDR3 region: CASSGTSGTGELFF. In DNA, the CDR3 is TGTGCCAGCAGCGGGACTAGCGGTACCGGGGAGCTGTTTTTT.

The V call is TRBV10-3, the J call TRBJ2-1; TRBD1 matches 9 bases. V gave up 4 bases and J gave up 8 bases; unmatched junction bases: 3. Germline values: CDR1 ENHRY, CDR2 SYGVKD. The CDR3 has 13 amino acids. CDR3 amino acids: CAISGQGVDEQFF. In DNA form, the CDR3 reads TGTGCCATCAGTGGACAGGGGGTGGATGAGCAGTTCTTC.